Shown below are 30 T cell receptor beta chains from a single sample sequenced in a study of somatic mutations in cytotoxic T cells in rheumatoid arthritis. Clones were read by immunoSEQ multiplex PCR, and TCRdb kept only the in-frame ones, dropping some. The sample has 18,000 or so clones, 70% to 75% seen once. Sequenced sample: CD8+ T cells sorted from blood. These receptors all come from a woman aged 60-70 years in good health.

The rearrangement joins TRBV5-6 to TRBJ2-7; TRBD1 matches 8 bases. Germline CDR1 SGHDT, CDR2 YYEEEE. CDR3 length equals 14 residues. The V gene end was trimmed by 3 bases and the J gene end by 3 bases; junction bases not matched to a gene: 5. The CDR3 here is CASSYGTGLYEQYF. In DNA, the CDR3 is TGTGCCAGCAGCTACGGGACAGGTCTCTACGAGCAGTACTTC.

The chain links TRBV6-1 to TRBJ1-5, with D unresolved. Trimming took 4 bases from V and 4 from J, leaving 14 bases between them. Germline V CDR1 and CDR2: MNHNS, SASEGT. CDR3 length equals 15 residues. The CDR3 protein is CASSVHRQANQPQHF. The CDR3 nucleotides are TGTGCCAGCAGTGTTCACCGGCAGGCTAATCAGCCCCAGCATTTT.

The gene calls are TRBV4-1 and TRBJ1-2; D might be TRBD1 (6 bases). Looked up from germline, CDR1 is MGHRA and CDR2 is YSYEKL. The CDR3 consists of 17 residues. The V end was cut by 0 bases, the J end by 5 bases, with 19 bases between. The CDR3 region is CASSQEGGAVRAYGYTF. The CDR3 coding sequence is TGCGCCAGCAGCCAAGAGGGGGGCGCGGTGAGGGCTTATGGCTACACCTTC.

The chain combines TRBV6-1 with TRBJ1-2, with D unresolved. CDR1 is MNHNS and CDR2 is SASEGT in the germline V gene. This CDR3 is built from 14 residues. V was cut by 2 bases and J by 2 bases, with 9 bases left in between. The CDR3 spells CASSEWVINYGYTF. Written as DNA, the CDR3 is TGTGCCAGCAGTGAATGGGTGATAAACTATGGCTACACCTTC.

The V and J genes are TRBV7-9 and TRBJ2-7; 12 bases fit TRBD2. The CDR3 consists of 15 residues. J lost 0 bases, V lost 6 bases, and 3 bases had no gene match. CDR1 is SEHNR and CDR2 is FQNEAQ in the germline V gene (reference sequence). DNA of the CDR3: TGTGCCAGCAGAACTAGCGGGGGGTCCTCCTACGAGCAGTACTTC. As protein: CASRTSGGSSYEQYF.

This chain uses TRBV19 with TRBJ1-5; 10 positions match TRBD1. CDR1 and CDR2 from the germline V gene are LNHDA and SQIVND (reference sequence). After removal of 6 bases from V and 0 bases from J, the junction contained 8 bases not matched to a gene. The CDR3 consists of 17 residues. As DNA, the CDR3 is TGTGCCAGTAGAGGATATGGGACAGGGGATAGCAATCAGCCCCAGCATTTT. This sequence encodes CASRGYGTGDSNQPQHF.

The chain links TRBV14 to TRBJ2-7, with no clear D. The CDR3 runs 17 residues. The V end lost 4 bases, the J end lost 6 bases, and 25 bases lay between the germline ends. CDR1 and CDR2 (germline): SGHDN, FVKESK. The CDR3 is CASSLRPIRAPRPEQYF. CDR3 in DNA: TGTGCCAGCAGCCTCAGGCCCATCCGGGCCCCAAGGCCCGAGCAGTACTTC.

The chain combines TRBV7-6 with TRBJ1-2, with a tentative D call TRBD1 (5 bases). The CDR3 spans 18 residues. With 0 bases removed from V and 4 bases from J, the gap between germline ends came to 21 bases. Germline V CDR1 and CDR2: SGHVS, FNYEAQ. The CDR3: CASSLAGSRDGGFYGYTF. CDR3 DNA sequence: TGTGCCAGCAGCTTAGCCGGTTCCAGGGACGGTGGATTCTATGGCTACACCTTC.

The chain recombines TRBV7-2 with TRBJ2-1, with TRBD2 as a possible D gene (6 bases). This CDR3 region has 14 residues. The germline V gene has CDR1 SGHTA and CDR2 FQGNSA. Trimming removed 11 bases from V and 7 bases from J, with 21 bases in between. CDR3 protein: CAAHPVGTQNEQFF. The CDR3 DNA reads as TGTGCCGCCCACCCGGTTGGGACTCAAAATGAGCAGTTCTTC. The full variable domain, in which reference TRBV7-2 and TRBJ2-1 provide the parts outside the CDR3, is GAGVSQSPSNKVTEKGKDVELRCDPISGHTALYWYRQSLGQGLEFLIYFQGNSAPDKSGLPSDRFSAERTGGSVSTLTIQRTQQEDSAVYLCAAHPVGTQNEQFFGPGTRLTVL.

The gene calls are TRBV5-4 and TRBJ2-7; a possible D gene is TRBD2 (6 bases). Trimming shortened V by 4 bases and J by 1 base, and 12 bases separated the two germline ends. The CDR3 has 14 residues. In germline, CDR1 is SGHNT, CDR2 YYREEE (reference sequence). The CDR3 DNA sequence: TGTGCCAGCAGCCCGTGGGACTCGTCCTACGAGCAGTACTTC. This gives the protein CASSPWDSSYEQYF.

This clone was seen more than once but under ten times. This chain links TRBV27 with TRBJ1-2; no firm D call. With 3 bases removed from V and 3 bases from J, the gap between germline ends came to 8 bases. CDR1 is MNHEY, CDR2 SMNVEV, per germline (reference sequence). The CDR3 sequence is 13 residues long. The CDR3: CASSFKADYGYTF. CDR3 sequence (DNA): TGTGCCAGCAGTTTTAAGGCGGACTATGGCTACACCTTC.

This clone is labeled medium-sized (0.01 to 0.1%). V usage is TRBV5-6 and J usage is TRBJ2-1; no definite D call. Between the trimmed V and J ends, which lost 2 bases and 0 bases, there was a span of 6 bases. This CDR3 has 14 residues. Germline loops: CDR1 SGHDT, CDR2 YYEEEE. CDR3 nucleotide sequence: TGTGCCAGCAGCTTCATGAGCTCCTACAATGAGCAGTTCTTC. This encodes CASSFMSSYNEQFF.

V and J are TRBV15 and TRBJ2-1; unclear D gene. Germline V gene sequence: CDR1 LNHNV, CDR2 YYDKDF (reference sequence). The CDR3 runs 13 residues. The V end was cut by 3 bases, the J end by 4 bases, with 7 bases between. CDR3 coding DNA: TGTGCCACCAGCAGCCCGGCGTACAATGAGCAGTTCTTC. It encodes CATSSPAYNEQFF.

The chain uses TRBV13 and TRBJ2-7; D unresolved. The V gene lost 5 bases and the J gene lost 0 bases, with 11 bases spanning the gap. Looked up from germline, CDR1 is PRHDT and CDR2 is FYEKMQ (reference sequence). CDR3 length: 14 amino acids. For the CDR3, the DNA is TGTGCCAGCAGCCCTAGGGCGAACTCCTACGAGCAGTACTTC. This encodes CASSPRANSYEQYF.

This rearrangement joins TRBV9 to TRBJ1-1; no definite D call. This CDR3 has 15 residues. Germline values: CDR1 SGDLS, CDR2 YYNGEE. The V end was cut by 3 bases, the J end by 0 bases, with 12 bases between. CDR3 sequence: CASSGGGSLNTEAFF. In DNA, the CDR3 is TGTGCCAGCAGCGGGGGTGGGAGTTTGAACACTGAAGCTTTCTTT.

A few counts support this clone. The V gene is TRBV4-1, the J gene TRBJ2-7; D is ambiguous. Trimming removed 3 bases from V and 1 base from J, with 7 bases in between. Germline loops: CDR1 MGHRA, CDR2 YSYEKL. CDR3 length equals 13 residues. The CDR3 protein is CASSHPGSYEQYF. The CDR3 DNA reads as TGCGCCAGCAGCCACCCCGGGTCCTACGAGCAGTACTTC.

The chain couples TRBV7-9 to TRBJ2-3; TRBD2 matches at 7 bases. This CDR3 comprises 15 residues. Germline V CDR1 and CDR2: SEHNR, FQNEAQ (reference sequence). Trimming cost V 1 base and J 6 bases; bases outside gene matches: 7. The CDR3 protein is CASSLGGGDMDTQYF. In nucleotides, the CDR3 is TGTGCCAGCAGCTTAGGGGGGGGAGACATGGATACGCAGTATTTT.

This clone was seen a few times. The genes are TRBV27 and TRBJ1-1; unclear D gene. Trimming shortened V by 0 bases and J by 4 bases, and 9 bases separated the two germline ends. Germline V gene lookup returns CDR1 MNHEY and CDR2 SMNVEV (reference sequence). This CDR3 contains 14 residues. In DNA form, the CDR3 reads TGTGCCAGCAGTTTATCGTCGGGGAGCACTGAAGCTTTCTTT. As protein: CASSLSSGSTEAFF.

The chain couples TRBV27 to TRBJ2-5, with 10 bases aligning to TRBD2. The trim removed 6 bases at V and 5 bases at J, leaving 6 bases unmatched. Germline-derived CDR1 and CDR2 are MNHEY and SMNVEV (reference sequence). This CDR3 has 14 amino acids. CDR3 region: CASRASGSRETQYF. CDR3 DNA sequence: TGTGCCAGCAGAGCTAGCGGGAGTAGGGAGACCCAGTACTTC.

The CDR3 coding sequence is TGTGCCAGCAGCTTACGACAGTTTAATGAAAAACTGTTTTTT. Amino acid sequence: CASSLRQFNEKLFF. The chain employs TRBV11-2 and TRBJ1-4; a possible D gene is TRBD1 (5 bases). CDR1 and CDR2 (germline): SGHAT, FQNNGV. V was pared by 2 bases and J by 4 bases, with 8 bases between. This CDR3 region has 14 residues.

The CDR3 sequence: CASSQGLAAVDEQYF. The CDR3 DNA reads as TGTGCCAGCAGCCAAGGCCTAGCGGCTGTCGACGAGCAGTACTTC. J is TRBJ2-7 and V is TRBV4-2; 7 bases agree with TRBD2. V lost 1 base and J lost 5; bases outside the gene matches: 8. This CDR3 is 15 amino acids long. CDR1 is LGHNA, CDR2 YNFKEQ, per germline.

The chain has TRBV2 and TRBJ1-5; D not resolved. There are 14 residues in the CDR3. CDR1 and CDR2 from the germline V gene are SNHLY and FYNNEI. V was cut by 1 base and J by 3 bases, with 7 bases left in between. The CDR3 spells CASSEVQYNQPQHF. Written as DNA, the CDR3 is TGTGCCAGCAGTGAAGTACAGTACAATCAGCCCCAGCATTTT.

The rearrangement joins TRBV6-5 to TRBJ1-1; TRBD1 agrees at 8 bases. The CDR3 spans 14 residues. Germline loops: CDR1 MNHEY, CDR2 SVGAGI. After removal of 8 bases from V and 2 bases from J, the junction contained 7 bases not matched to a gene. CDR3 sequence reads: CASLLTGGNTEAFF. The CDR3 DNA reads TGTGCCAGCTTGCTAACAGGGGGAAACACTGAAGCTTTCTTT.

This clone occurred a few times. The rearrangement joins TRBV7-8 to TRBJ1-3, with TRBD1 identical over 10 bases. J was trimmed by 0 bases and V by 3 bases; bases with no gene match: 2. CDR1 and CDR2 (germline): SGHVS, FQNEAQ. The CDR3 is 16 amino acids. The DNA for the CDR3 is TGTGCCAGCAGCTTGGACAGGGGGACCTCTGGAAACACCATATATTTT. Translating gives CASSLDRGTSGNTIYF.

V and J are TRBV29-1 and TRBJ1-2; D might be TRBD1 (5 bases). Trimming stripped 4 bases from V and 0 bases from J, with 12 bases between. This CDR3 region has 14 residues. Germline V gives CDR1 SQVTM, CDR2 ANQGSEA. CDR3 in amino acids: CSVGDLGANYGYTF. The CDR3 DNA reads TGCAGCGTTGGGGACCTCGGGGCTAACTATGGCTACACCTTC.

This chain uses TRBV15 with TRBJ2-1; no reliable D call. Looked up from germline, CDR1 is LNHNV and CDR2 is YYDKDF (reference sequence). The CDR3 contains 15 residues. V lost 3 bases and J 1 base, leaving 10 bases between the germline ends. CDR3 sequence reads: CATSRTSWSYNEQFF. CDR3 nucleotides: TGTGCCACCAGCAGGACGTCTTGGTCCTACAATGAGCAGTTCTTC.

The chain links TRBV5-4 to TRBJ2-7; the match to TRBD1 covers 7 bases. The CDR3 is 15 residues long. Germline assignment: CDR1 SGHNT and CDR2 YYREEE (reference sequence). Losses at the gene ends were 3 bases for V and 6 bases for J; bases not matched to a gene: 12. Here the CDR3 reads CASSSDRVGSGEQYF. The CDR3 coding sequence is TGTGCCAGCAGCTCTGACAGGGTAGGTTCCGGCGAGCAGTACTTC.

The chain couples TRBV7-7 to TRBJ2-1; D is perhaps TRBD1 (5 bases). Trimming stripped 5 bases from V and 0 bases from J, with 20 bases between. This CDR3 spans 18 amino acids. Per the germline V gene, CDR1 is SSHAT and CDR2 is FNYEAQ (reference sequence). The CDR3 DNA follows: TGTGCCAGCAGCCCCACCCCTTGGGGCAGTTACTCCTACAATGAGCAGTTCTTC. It yields the protein CASSPTPWGSYSYNEQFF.

The chain couples TRBV6-1 to TRBJ2-7; D is possibly TRBD1 (6 bases). V was cut by 7 bases and J by 0 bases, with 13 bases left in between. The CDR3 runs to 14 residues. The germline V gene has CDR1 MNHNS and CDR2 SASEGT. CDR3 nucleotides: TGTGCCAGCACCCCCCAGGGGACCTCCTACGAGCAGTACTTC. Protein product: CASTPQGTSYEQYF.

The chain employs TRBV7-8 and TRBJ2-7; tentatively, D is TRBD2 (5 bases). The V and J ends lost 8 bases and 4 bases respectively, with 21 bases between them. CDR3 length: 15 residues. Per the germline V gene, CDR1 is SGHVS and CDR2 is FQNEAQ. CDR3 sequence: CASSPSASRLYEQYF. In nucleotides, the CDR3 is TGTGCCAGCTCCCCATCGGCTAGCCGATTATACGAGCAGTACTTC.